This TCR beta chain was captured by sequencing in a study of blood T cell repertoires in COVID-19. The overall study: The United States, Italy and Spain were the sources of the acute and convalescent COVID-19 samples. Sample material is recorded as cDNA or gDNA derived from T cells, B-cell-depleted T cells, or PBMCs.

The germline V gene encodes CDR1 LGHNA and CDR2 YNFKEQ. The V gene lost 3 bases and the J gene lost 15 bases, with 21 bases spanning the gap. This CDR3 is 14 amino acids long. Per the original data handling: Researchers report that nucleated cell counts were estimated from reference gene primer amplification. Sequencing used immunoSEQ multiplex PCR; TCRdb keeps in-frame clones, though not all of them. That table supplies the V and J calls and clone size; D and trimming were determined from the DNA. The sample includes roughly 80,000 clones, about 88% of them seen just once. Sample: peripheral blood. The J gene is TRBJ2-1, the V gene TRBV4-2, with a tentative D call TRBD2 (6 bases). This receptor was obtained from a woman of 80 years or more with acute or convalescent COVID-19. The CDR3 loop reads CASSQVTGTSHRFF. CDR3 nucleotides: TGTGCCAGCAGCCAGGTCACCGGGACTTCTCATCGGTTCTTC.